What follows are 25 T cell receptor beta chains derived from one specimen sequenced in a study of T cells after yellow fever vaccination. TCRdb re-called the 5' RACE reads with MiXCR, one entry per CDR3 protein. There are about 310,000 distinct CDR3 sequences in the sample; around 4% occur only once, and about a quarter lies in the top ten. The source material was PBMCs, sampled on the day of the yellow fever booster vaccination. The source is a man in his late teens or twenties who received the YFV17D yellow fever vaccine.

This clonotype was detected ten times or more. The chain has TRBV19 and TRBJ1-5; D gene uncertain. The CDR3 loop spans 15 amino acids. With 1 base removed from V and 5 bases from J, the gap between germline ends came to 12 bases. Germline CDR1 is LNHDA and CDR2 is SQIVND (reference sequence). The CDR3 loop reads CASSIGLHRDQPQHF. The CDR3 region has the DNA TGTGCCAGTAGTATAGGACTCCACCGGGATCAGCCCCAGCATTTT.

The chain employs TRBV15 and TRBJ2-1; D is perhaps TRBD1 (5 bases). This CDR3 has 15 amino acids. CDR1 LNHNV and CDR2 YYDKDF come from the germline V gene (reference sequence). Trimming left V 2 bases short and J 8 bases short, with 16 bases between. CDR3 coding DNA: TGTGCCACCAGCAGACCATTCCCTAGGGGTGATGAGCAGTTCTTC. As protein: CATSRPFPRGDEQFF.

The V and J genes are TRBV4-3 and TRBJ2-2; D is tentatively TRBD1 or TRBD2 (5 bases each). This CDR3 region has 15 residues. The V end lost 0 bases, the J end lost 4 bases, and 9 bases lay between the germline ends. Germline V gives CDR1 LGHNA, CDR2 YSLEER. This chain's CDR3 is CASSQEGDGTGELFF. For the CDR3, the DNA is TGCGCCAGCAGCCAAGAAGGGGACGGCACCGGGGAGCTGTTTTTT.

This clonotype was seen many times. The CDR3 reads CASSQGMGKNIQYF. The CDR3 DNA follows: TGCGCCAGCAGCCAGGGGATGGGCAAAAACATTCAGTACTTC. The rearrangement links TRBV4-1 to TRBJ2-4; no definite D call. V was trimmed by 3 bases and J by 3 bases, leaving 9 bases between them. The CDR3 has 14 residues. The V gene's germline CDR1 is MGHRA and CDR2 YSYEKL.

This clonotype occurred many times. The chain recombines TRBV29-1 with TRBJ2-7; D remains ambiguous. The germline V gene has CDR1 SQVTM and CDR2 ANQGSEA. This CDR3 comprises 12 residues. V shed 1 base and J shed 1 base, with 5 bases lying between them. This CDR3 reads CSVEGDSYEQYF. In nucleotides, the CDR3 is TGCAGCGTTGAAGGGGATTCCTACGAGCAGTACTTC.

This clonotype was picked up a small number of times. This chain joins TRBV4-3 and TRBJ2-1; 8 positions match TRBD1. Trimming removed 1 base from V and 2 bases from J; junction bases left unmatched: 7. Germline CDR1 and CDR2: LGHNA and YSLEER. There are 17 residues in the CDR3. The CDR3 is CASSQGAGQGPYNEQFF. The CDR3 DNA reads TGCGCCAGCAGCCAAGGGGCTGGACAGGGCCCCTACAATGAGCAGTTCTTC.

At least ten counts were recorded for this clonotype. This chain connects TRBV6-6 to TRBJ2-4; D possibly corresponds to TRBD1 (7 bases). The CDR3 runs 14 residues. The V and J ends lost 6 bases and 6 bases respectively, with 15 bases between them. Germline V gene lookup returns CDR1 MNHNY and CDR2 SVGAGI (reference sequence). Here the CDR3 reads CASRDTQGGNIQYF. DNA of the CDR3: TGTGCCAGCAGGGACACCCAGGGGGGAAACATTCAGTACTTC.

This clonotype was detected many times. The chain joins TRBV6-4 to TRBJ2-3, with unresolved D. Germline assignment: CDR1 MRHNA and CDR2 SNTAGT. CDR3 length: 13 amino acids. V lost 6 bases and J 0 bases, leaving 7 bases between the germline ends. Here the CDR3 DNA reads TGTGCCAGCAGCGAACAAAGCACAGATACGCAGTATTTT. Translated, it gives CASSEQSTDTQYF.

This clonotype was counted between two and nine times. This sequence joins TRBV11-2 and TRBJ2-2; 8 bases align to TRBD1. This CDR3 is built from 16 residues. V was clipped by 1 base and J by 3 bases; unmatched bases: 4. Germline CDR1 reads SGHAT; CDR2 reads FQNNGV. CDR3 sequence: CASSLVRTGYTGELFF. The CDR3 DNA follows: TGTGCCAGCAGCTTAGTTCGGACAGGGTACACCGGGGAGCTGTTTTTT.

This clonotype was recorded many times. The chain's CDR3 is CASSDPGTGVGEQFF. CDR3 DNA sequence: TGTGCCAGCAGTGATCCCGGGACAGGGGTTGGTGAGCAGTTCTTC. The chain uses TRBV2 and TRBJ2-1; 10 bases align to TRBD1. CDR1 and CDR2 from the germline V gene are SNHLY and FYNNEI. V lost 3 bases to trimming and J lost 9 bases; unmatched junction nucleotides: 8. This CDR3 comprises 15 residues.

This clonotype was observed a handful of times. V usage is TRBV7-2 and J usage is TRBJ1-2; D uncertain. There are 14 residues in the CDR3. V shed 3 bases and J shed 7 bases, with 15 bases lying between them. CDR1 SGHTA and CDR2 FQGNSA come from the germline V gene. This CDR3 reads CASSFGGPQGGYTF. The CDR3 region has the DNA TGTGCCAGCAGCTTTGGAGGACCCCAAGGTGGCTACACCTTC.

This clonotype was seen repeatedly, ten times or more. The J gene is TRBJ1-4, the V gene TRBV9; the match to TRBD1 covers 7 bases. Germline V gene lookup returns CDR1 SGDLS and CDR2 YYNGEE. This CDR3 spans 13 amino acids. V lost 3 bases to trimming and J lost 8 bases; unmatched junction nucleotides: 4. The CDR3 sequence is CASSGQGGEKLFF. Here the CDR3 DNA reads TGTGCCAGCAGCGGACAGGGCGGCGAAAAACTGTTTTTT.

This clonotype came up many times. The chain has TRBV20-1 and TRBJ2-4; D might be TRBD1 (7 bases). Germline V gives CDR1 DFQATT, CDR2 SNEGSKA (reference sequence). The ends were cut back, 6 bases at V and 0 bases at J, with 15 bases in the middle. The CDR3 sequence is 15 residues long. The CDR3 is CSAGGTELAKNIQYF. The CDR3 bases are TGCAGTGCCGGAGGGACAGAACTAGCCAAAAACATTCAGTACTTC.

The V and J genes are TRBV6-2 or TRBV6-3 and TRBJ1-5, with a possible D match to TRBD1 (5 bases). Trimming pared 1 base from V and 2 bases from J, leaving 12 bases between. CDR1 MNHEY and CDR2 SVGEGT come from the germline V gene. The CDR3 runs 16 residues. In DNA, the CDR3 is TGTGCCAGCAGTTACTTCGACAGCAGGGGCAATCAGCCCCAGCATTTT. This encodes CASSYFDSRGNQPQHF.

This clonotype was detected many times. The CDR3 region has the DNA TGTGCCACCCTTAGCGGGCGAACCTCCTACGAGCAGTACGTC. Translating gives CATLSGRTSYEQYV. The chain joins TRBV7-9 to TRBJ2-7; 7 positions match TRBD2. From germline, CDR1 is SEHNR and CDR2 FQNEAQ (reference sequence). The junction had 9 bases not matched to a gene; V was cut back by 10 bases and J by 0 bases. The CDR3 contains 14 residues.

This clonotype was observed a few times. The chain uses TRBV10-3 and TRBJ2-5; D not resolved. The germline V and J ends were trimmed by 8 bases and 2 bases, with 12 bases remaining between them. This CDR3 contains 13 residues. Germline V gene sequence: CDR1 ENHRY, CDR2 SYGVKD. CDR3 DNA sequence: TGTGCCATCTCTCTTGGCCAGCAAGAGACCCAGTACTTC. It translates to CAISLGQQETQYF.

This clonotype was picked up many times. V is TRBV4-3 and J is TRBJ1-1; D gene uncertain. The CDR3 is 15 amino acids. V lost 0 bases, J lost 7 bases, and 15 bases lay in between. Germline V CDR1 and CDR2: LGHNA, YSLEER. In DNA, the CDR3 is TGCGCCAGCAGCCAAGATGTCTGGGTCAACCTTGAAGCTTTCTTT. Translation gives CASSQDVWVNLEAFF.

The table lists this clonotype with many counts. This sequence joins TRBV5-1 and TRBJ2-5; TRBD2 matches at 12 bases. Per the germline V gene, CDR1 is SGHRS and CDR2 is YFSETQ. V shed 4 bases and J 0 bases; nucleotides not matched to a gene: 4. This CDR3 spans 16 amino acids. The DNA for the CDR3 is TGCGCCAGCAGCCCCCGGACTAGCGGGGACCAAGAGACCCAGTACTTC. As protein: CASSPRTSGDQETQYF. The entire variable domain, with the rest obtained from reference TRBV5-1 and TRBJ2-5, is as follows: KAGVTQTPRYLIKTRGQQVTLSCSPISGHRSVSWYQQTPGQGLQFLFEYFSETQRNKGNFPGRFSGRQFSNSRSEMNVSTLELGDSALYLCASSPRTSGDQETQYFGPGTRLLVL.

This clonotype was counted at least ten times. This chain links TRBV20-1 with TRBJ1-2, with 8 bases fitting TRBD1. The CDR3 is 14 amino acids. Germline V CDR1 and CDR2: DFQATT, SNEGSKA (reference sequence). V shed 2 bases and J 5 bases; nucleotides not matched to a gene: 7. CDR3 sequence reads: CSARQGASRYGYTF. CDR3 in DNA: TGCAGTGCTAGACAGGGGGCGAGTCGGTATGGCTACACCTTC.

This clonotype was counted many times. The chain joins TRBV5-1 to TRBJ2-1; weak D call: TRBD1 (6 bases). The length of the CDR3 is 15 residues. The germline CDR1 and CDR2 sequences are SGHRS and YFSETQ. Trimming took off 3 bases at V and 9 bases at J, with 19 bases between the two ends. The CDR3 protein is CASSWDQTLGGEQFF. The CDR3 DNA sequence: TGCGCCAGCAGCTGGGACCAGACCCTAGGGGGTGAGCAGTTCTTC.

This clonotype was seen repeatedly, ten times or more. The chain uses TRBV6-2 or TRBV6-3 and TRBJ2-1; D call uncertain. The CDR3 totals 11 residues. Looked up from germline, CDR1 is MNHEY and CDR2 is SVGEGT. V lost 4 bases to trimming and J lost 6 bases, with 4 bases between them. In nucleotides, the CDR3 is TGTGCCAGCAGTTGGCCCAATGAGCAGTTCTTC. It is translated as CASSWPNEQFF.

This chain connects TRBV12-3 or TRBV12-4 to TRBJ2-1; 8 bases map to TRBD2. The CDR3 consists of 14 residues. V lost 3 bases, J lost 9 bases, and 7 bases stayed unmatched. CDR3 in DNA: TGTGCCAGCAGTTTGAGGGCGGGGGGAATTGAGCAGTTCTTC. It is translated as CASSLRAGGIEQFF.

At least ten counts were recorded for this clonotype. The J gene is TRBJ2-3, the V gene TRBV3-1; tentatively, D is TRBD2 (6 bases). V lost 4 bases, J lost 0 bases, and 8 bases lay in between. The CDR3 extends over 14 amino acids. Germline CDR1 LGHDT, CDR2 YNNKEL (reference sequence). The CDR3: CASSRRESTDTQYF. The CDR3 DNA sequence: TGTGCCAGCAGCCGCCGGGAGAGCACAGATACGCAGTATTTT.

The chain carries TRBV29-1 and TRBJ1-2; weak D call: TRBD1 (5 bases). Germline assignment: CDR1 SQVTM and CDR2 ANQGSEA. The length of the CDR3 is 11 residues. The V end lost 5 bases, the J end lost 5 bases, and 9 bases lay between the germline ends. The CDR3 loop is CSVRGGYGYTF. The CDR3 DNA reads as TGCAGCGTTAGGGGTGGGTATGGCTACACCTTC.

This clonotype occurred a few times. The chain uses TRBV4-3 and TRBJ1-1; a weak D match, TRBD1 (6 bases). Germline-derived CDR1 and CDR2 are LGHNA and YSLEER. Trimming pared 4 bases from V and 1 base from J, leaving 16 bases between. The CDR3 extends over 16 amino acids. The CDR3 bases are TGCGCCAGCAGCCGCGTACAGGGCAGGGAGAACACTGAAGCTTTCTTT. Amino acid sequence: CASSRVQGRENTEAFF.